This T cell receptor beta chain was sequenced during a study of neurological immune-mediated disorders. Study results and limitations: Expanded clones shared no identical CDR3 amino acid sequences across subjects, which suggested private TCR-beta repertoires in all groups. Whereas HTLV-1-associated myelopathy showed the most TCR clonal expansion, multiple sclerosis showed the least, with levels below those of healthy controls.

The starting material, 2 million PBMCs stored at -80 C, gave rise to the unsorted libraries. This CDR3 contains 16 residues. With 3 bases removed from V and 2 bases from J, the gap between germline ends came to 15 bases. Germline V gene sequence: CDR1 MGHDK, CDR2 SYGVNS. In this sample, this clonotype turned up many times. Its specificity is not known. It was by 5'RACE with 10-nucleotide random UMIs that the cDNA was made. TCRdb re-called the 5' RACE reads through MiXCR, storing one row per CDR3 protein. The table includes some 65,000 distinct CDR3 sequences, 4.1% detected once. The rearrangement links TRBV25-1 to TRBJ2-3, with TRBD1 as a possible D gene (5 bases). Specimen: PBMCs. The origin of this receptor is a man aged 50-60 years with multiple sclerosis. The CDR3 DNA reads as TGTGCCAGCAGTGACCGACAGAACCGACTCACAGATACGCAGTATTTT. This sequence encodes CASSDRQNRLTDTQYF.